Described below is a single T cell receptor (beta chain) sequence and its context. Germline V CDR1 and CDR2: SGHRS, YFSETQ. V lost 2 bases to trimming and J lost 8 bases; unmatched junction nucleotides: 4. The CDR3 runs to 15 residues. The source of the sample is a study of blood T cell repertoires in COVID-19. Generated by immunoSEQ multiplex PCR, the TCRdb table keeps only in-frame clones and is missing some. The data contain 250,000 to 300,000 clones, about 89% of them singletons. Sequencing was carried out using PBMCs or T cells enriched from blood (not recorded which). The sequence came from a woman aged 40 to 50 who had recovered from COVID-19. This chain links TRBV5-1 with TRBJ2-1; the match to TRBD2 covers 13 bases. The CDR3 sequence is CASSFGTSGTYEQFF. In DNA form, the CDR3 reads TGCGCCAGCAGCTTCGGGACTAGCGGGACCTATGAGCAGTTCTTC.